This T cell receptor (beta chain) was recovered during a study of breast tumors, draining lymph nodes, adjacent tissues. TCRdb ran MiXCR on the multiplex PCR reads and lists one entry per CDR3 protein. This table holds 20,000 to 25,000 distinct CDR3 sequences, roughly 30% found once. Trimming stripped 0 bases from V and 1 base from J, with 7 bases between. This CDR3 comprises 15 residues. Germline V gene data show CDR1 as LGHNA and CDR2 as YSLEER. This clonotype was recorded many times. The clonotype was recovered from a female donor with breast cancer. Some clones in this sample may be carry-over from other donors' samples. Sequenced material: breast tumor tissue. The chain combines TRBV4-3 with TRBJ2-1; D gene unclear. The CDR3 region has the DNA TGCGCCAGCAGCCAAGAGGCGGAGTCCTACAATGAGCAGTTCTTC. Residues: CASSQEAESYNEQFF.